A selection of T cell receptor beta chains follows, all from one sample in a study of siplizumab effects on memory and regulatory T cells. Measured with immunoSEQ multiplex PCR; TCRdb has only the in-frame clones, and not every one. The sample has some 100,000 clones, more than 85% seen once; the top ten hold around 2.6%. Sample: CD4+ T cells sorted from blood. These receptors were taken from a human donor in good health. Some clones in this sample may be carry-over from other donors' samples. Each CDR3 is given with its conserved first and last residue. The D gene is left open where the match is weak. Clone size, where shown, is once, few, many, or a class for clones that have expanded.

v_gene,abundance,d_gene,j_gene,CDR3aa,CDR3nt
TRBV6-5,-,-,TRBJ1-2,CASSYSIGTGYGYTF,TGTGCCAGCAGTTACTCGATAGGGACGGGGTATGGCTACACCTTC
TRBV28,-,-,TRBJ1-2,CASSFKARGYTF,TGTGCCAGCAGTTTTAAGGCGCGGGGCTACACCTTC
TRBV28,once,-,TRBJ2-7,CASRERDKGSYEQYF,TGTGCCAGCAGAGAAAGGGACAAGGGCTCCTACGAGCAGTACTTC
TRBV28,-,TRBD2,TRBJ2-7,CASSPGPRLAGGGEQYF,TGTGCCAGCAGTCCTGGCCCTCGACTAGCGGGAGGAGGCGAGCAGTACTTC
TRBV2,-,TRBD2,TRBJ2-7,CASTLAGEGQYF,TGTGCCAGCACATTAGCGGGAGAGGGGCAGTACTTC
TRBV19,-,-,TRBJ1-2,CASRQGGYTF,TGTGCCAGTAGGCAGGGAGGCTACACCTTC
TRBV29-1,-,-,TRBJ1-4,CSASMTTNEKLFF,TGCAGCGCCTCCATGACAACTAATGAAAAACTGTTTTTT
TRBV11-3,-,-,TRBJ2-2,CASSLSNTGELFF,TGTGCCAGCAGCTTGTCCAACACCGGGGAGCTGTTTTTT
TRBV5-1,-,-,TRBJ1-3,CASSMGPSGNTIYF,TGCGCCAGCAGCATGGGTCCCTCTGGAAACACCATATATTTT
TRBV15,-,-,TRBJ1-1,CATSRQQGFGADTEAFF,TGTGCCACCAGCCGTCAACAGGGCTTTGGAGCGGACACTGAAGCTTTCTTT
TRBV7-9,-,-,TRBJ1-1,CAHGGVTFSNTEAFF,TGTGCCCATGGAGGAGTTACCTTCTCAAACACTGAAGCTTTCTTT
TRBV11-2,-,-,TRBJ1-1,CASSPRVDGRAQEAFF,TGTGCCAGCAGCCCCAGAGTCGATGGGAGGGCACAGGAAGCTTTCTTT
TRBV10-2,-,TRBD2,TRBJ2-3,CASRTTSVSDTQYF,TGCGCCAGCAGGACCACTAGCGTCTCAGATACGCAGTATTTT
TRBV30,-,TRBD2,TRBJ2-2,CAWSVSGRNTGELFF,TGTGCCTGGAGTGTTAGCGGGAGGAACACCGGGGAGCTGTTTTTT
TRBV11-1,-,-,TRBJ1-1,CASSSYTTGSNAFF,TGTGCCAGCAGCTCATATACGACAGGTTCGAATGCTTTCTTT
TRBV19,-,TRBD1,TRBJ1-5,CASSPRGGLRSNQPQHF,TGTGCCAGTAGTCCCAGGGGGGGGCTGAGAAGCAATCAGCCCCAGCATTTT
TRBV4-1,-,-,TRBJ1-2,CASSQDLDGLYGYTF,TGCGCCAGCAGCCAAGATCTTGATGGACTCTATGGCTACACCTTC
TRBV7-9,-,-,TRBJ2-3,CASNQGGGTDTQYF,TGTGCCAGCAATCAGGGTGGGGGCACAGATACGCAGTATTTT
TRBV6-5,-,-,TRBJ2-7,CASSQTPHEQYF,TGTGCCAGCAGCCAGACTCCTCACGAGCAGTACTTC
TRBV19,-,TRBD2,TRBJ2-1,CASSPPGLAGRVQFF,TGTGCCAGTAGTCCCCCGGGACTAGCGGGACGGGTTCAGTTCTTC
TRBV5-1,-,-,TRBJ2-5,CASSLEGYETQYF,TGCGCCAGCAGCTTGGAGGGGTACGAGACCCAGTACTTC
TRBV2,-,TRBD2,TRBJ2-5,CASKGTSGGETQYF,TGTGCCAGCAAAGGGACTAGCGGAGGAGAGACCCAGTACTTC
TRBV4-2,-,-,TRBJ2-7,CASSLAGGRHYEQYF,TGTGCCAGCAGCTTGGCAGGAGGGAGACACTACGAGCAGTACTTC
TRBV14,-,TRBD2,TRBJ2-7,CASSQGRGTSGLYF,TGTGCCAGCAGCCAAGGGAGGGGGACTAGCGGGCTGTACTTC
TRBV28,-,-,TRBJ1-5,CASSFNQPQHF,TGTGCCAGCAGCTTCAATCAGCCCCAGCATTTT
TRBV6-1,few,TRBD2,TRBJ2-7,CASSETSGSYSYEQYF,TGTGCCAGCAGTGAAACGAGCGGGAGTTACTCCTACGAGCAGTACTTC
TRBV2,-,-,TRBJ2-7,CASEREGGYYEQYF,TGTGCCAGTGAACGAGAGGGGGGCTACTACGAGCAGTACTTC
TRBV5-4,-,-,TRBJ2-3,CASSLDGSDTQYF,TGTGCCAGCAGCTTGGATGGTTCAGATACGCAGTATTTT
TRBV7-9,few,-,TRBJ1-1,CASSSAGILEAFF,TGTGCCAGCAGCTCCGCAGGGATACTTGAAGCTTTCTTT
TRBV27,-,-,TRBJ1-1,CASSLSGANTEAFF,TGTGCCAGCAGTTTATCTGGGGCAAACACTGAAGCTTTCTTT
TRBV9,-,-,TRBJ2-3,CASSVRVVTDTQYF,TGTGCCAGCAGCGTTAGGGTTGTGACAGATACGCAGTATTTT
TRBV2,-,TRBD1,TRBJ1-4,CASKQTGVSEKLFF,TGTGCCAGCAAACAGACAGGGGTTAGTGAAAAACTGTTTTTT
TRBV4-1,-,-,TRBJ2-7,CASSQEGLRNPYEQYF,TGCGCCAGCAGCCAAGAGGGTCTCAGGAATCCCTACGAGCAGTACTTC
TRBV9,-,-,TRBJ2-5,CASSWGQQETQYF,TGTGCCAGCTCGTGGGGACAACAAGAGACCCAGTACTTC
TRBV6-1,-,-,TRBJ1-1,CASSEASTGNTEAFF,TGTGCCAGCAGTGAAGCGAGTACAGGGAACACTGAAGCTTTCTTT
TRBV6-5,-,TRBD2,TRBJ2-7,CASSYGREGYEQYF,TGTGCCAGCAGTTACGGTCGGGAGGGGTACGAGCAGTACTTC
TRBV28,few,-,TRBJ1-1,CASSLLLTEAFF,TGTGCCAGCAGTTTACTGCTTACTGAAGCTTTCTTT
TRBV6-1,-,-,TRBJ1-1,CASKMNTEAFF,TGTGCCAGCAAAATGAACACTGAAGCTTTCTTT
TRBV10-3,-,-,TRBJ1-2,CAISEKLSYGYTF,TGTGCCATCAGTGAGAAGCTCTCGTATGGCTACACCTTC
TRBV7-2,-,TRBD1,TRBJ2-5,CASSFTGGETQYF,TGTGCCAGCAGCTTTACAGGGGGAGAGACCCAGTACTTC
TRBV7-2,-,-,TRBJ2-5,CASSPRTGSGTQYF,TGTGCCAGCAGCCCGCGGACGGGTTCGGGGACCCAGTACTTC
TRBV5-1,-,-,TRBJ2-2,CASAGWGNTGELFF,TGCGCCAGCGCCGGATGGGGGAACACCGGGGAGCTGTTTTTT